The rows below give T cell receptor beta chains drawn from one sample of a study of blood T cells in healthy people across ages. TCRdb fed the 5' RACE reads into MiXCR, producing one record per CDR3 protein. The profile shows around 1.5 million distinct CDR3 sequences, about 43% of them singletons. The sequenced material came from blood. Every receptor here comes from a woman in her late teens or twenties in good health. The CDR3 runs from the conserved cysteine through the conserved F or W. The order of the fields is D gene, V gene, clone size, J gene, CDR3 protein, CDR3 DNA. D genes are given only for firm matches. Some rows have no size entry. The others give once, few or many, or a class for an expanded clone.

.	TRBV20-1	few	TRBJ2-1	CSARVASSPYNEQFF	TGCAGTGCTAGAGTAGCAAGCTCACCCTACAATGAGCAGTTCTTC
TRBD2	TRBV7-2	.	TRBJ2-3	CASGWAGVLDTQYF	TGTGCCAGCGGGTGGGCGGGAGTTCTAGATACGCAGTATTTT
.	TRBV15	.	TRBJ1-5	CATSRGEIPSNQPQHF	TGTGCCACCAGCAGAGGGGAGATTCCGTCTAATCAGCCCCAGCATTTT
.	TRBV6-5	.	TRBJ2-7	CASRDPFSDEQYF	TGTGCCAGCAGGGACCCGTTCTCCGACGAGCAGTACTTC
.	TRBV20-1	.	TRBJ1-2	CSARDPPFINYGYTF	TGCAGTGCTAGAGATCCTCCATTTATTAACTATGGCTACACCTTC
TRBD2	TRBV10-3	.	TRBJ2-7	CATGTSGDNEQYF	TGTGCCACCGGGACTAGCGGGGACAATGAGCAGTACTTC
.	TRBV29-1	few	TRBJ2-1	CSVAGSEQFF	TGCAGCGTTGCGGGGAGTGAGCAGTTCTTC
TRBD2	TRBV13	few	TRBJ2-1	CASSLGVARGDEQFF	TGTGCCAGCAGCCTCGGGGTAGCGCGGGGGGATGAGCAGTTCTTC
TRBD2	TRBV4-2	.	TRBJ2-5	CASSQDGRGGEQYF	TGTGCCAGCAGCCAAGACGGGAGGGGGGGTGAGCAGTACTTC
TRBD2	TRBV3-1	.	TRBJ2-7	CASSQEIPPGAGGYEQYF	TGTGCCAGCAGCCAAGAAATCCCCCCGGGAGCGGGAGGCTACGAGCAGTACTTC
.	TRBV2	.	TRBJ1-1	CASRAGPPVNTEAFF	TGTGCCAGCAGGGCAGGGCCTCCGGTGAACACTGAAGCTTTCTTT
.	TRBV10-3	.	TRBJ1-4	CAISEEGDNEKLFF	TGTGCCATCAGTGAAGAGGGGGATAATGAAAAACTGTTTTTT
TRBD2	TRBV7-2	.	TRBJ2-5	CVSSRGSGVQETQYF	TGTGTCAGCAGTCGCGGGAGTGGGGTCCAAGAGACCCAGTACTTC
.	TRBV4-1	.	TRBJ2-5	CASSQGGGNQETQYF	TGCGCCAGCAGCCAAGGGGGCGGTAACCAAGAGACCCAGTACTTC
.	TRBV5-1	.	TRBJ2-4	CASSTSGTGEGNIQYF	TGCGCCAGCAGCACGTCCGGGACTGGCGAGGGAAACATTCAGTACTTC
TRBD2	TRBV5-6	.	TRBJ2-7	CASSLRTSGKGTYEQYF	TGTGCCAGCAGCTTGAGAACTAGCGGGAAGGGGACCTACGAGCAGTACTTC
TRBD1	TRBV5-1	few	TRBJ2-1	CASSLGTGLYNEQFF	TGCGCCAGCAGCTTGGGGACAGGGCTCTACAATGAGCAGTTCTTC
TRBD1	TRBV9	.	TRBJ2-7	CASSVASGTASYEQYF	TGTGCCAGCAGCGTAGCCTCCGGGACAGCCTCCTACGAGCAGTACTTC
TRBD2	TRBV2	.	TRBJ2-7	CASSGSLAGHEQYF	TGTGCCAGCAGTGGTAGTCTAGCGGGCCACGAGCAGTACTTC
.	TRBV7-9	.	TRBJ2-3	CASRLPVGVGTDTQYF	TGTGCCAGCAGGCTCCCCGTGGGCGTGGGCACAGATACGCAGTATTTT
.	TRBV6-1	few	TRBJ2-7	CASSDGAPGYF	TGTGCCAGCAGTGATGGGGCCCCTGGGTACTTC
.	TRBV4-1	few	TRBJ1-4	CASSRAPPGSLNEKLFF	TGCGCCAGCAGCCGGGCCCCTCCTGGGAGTCTTAATGAAAAACTGTTTTTT
.	TRBV20-1	.	TRBJ2-5	CSAQGINIRAQYF	TGCAGTGCCCAGGGGATAAACATAAGGGCCCAGTACTTC
.	TRBV27	.	TRBJ2-1	CASSLQLAGNEQFF	TGTGCCAGCAGTTTACAGCTAGCCGGAAATGAGCAGTTCTTC
TRBD2	TRBV5-1	.	TRBJ2-7	CASSGGSAYNEQYF	TGCGCCAGCAGTGGCGGGAGCGCCTACAATGAGCAGTACTTC
.	TRBV27	many	TRBJ1-2	CASSSHRDPNYGYTF	TGTGCCAGCAGTTCTCACAGAGACCCTAACTATGGCTACACCTTC
TRBD2	TRBV12-3/TRBV12-4	.	TRBJ2-1	CASRGKGLAVYNEQFF	TGTGCCAGCAGGGGGAAGGGACTAGCGGTATACAATGAGCAGTTCTTC
.	TRBV5-1	.	TRBJ2-3	CAGKEAGGTDTQYF	TGCGCCGGCAAGGAGGCAGGGGGCACAGATACGCAGTATTTT
TRBD1	TRBV20-1	few	TRBJ2-7	CSARVRQGSYEQYF	TGCAGTGCTAGAGTCAGACAGGGTTCATACGAGCAGTACTTC
TRBD1	TRBV29-1	few	TRBJ2-7	CSVGITGEWTYEQYF	TGCAGCGTTGGCATTACAGGGGAGTGGACCTACGAGCAGTACTTC
TRBD2	TRBV7-2	.	TRBJ2-1	CASSLGAGVGYNEQFF	TGTGCCAGCAGCTTAGGGGCGGGAGTGGGATACAATGAGCAGTTCTTC
.	TRBV20-1	.	TRBJ2-3	CSARDGQNTDTQYF	TGCAGTGCTAGAGATGGACAGAACACAGATACGCAGTATTTT
.	TRBV20-1	few	TRBJ2-6	CSAGPAGANVLTF	TGCAGTGCCGGGCCGGCTGGGGCCAACGTCCTGACTTTC
TRBD1	TRBV5-6	.	TRBJ2-7	CASSPGQGILYEQYF	TGTGCCAGCAGCCCCGGACAGGGCATCCTCTACGAGCAGTACTTC
.	TRBV20-1	.	TRBJ1-6	CSANRAGAGSSNSPLHF	TGCAGTGCTAATCGAGCGGGGGCAGGGTCAAGCAATTCACCCCTCCACTTT
.	TRBV3-1	few	TRBJ2-3	CASSHRLAAQRDTQYF	TGTGCCAGCAGCCATCGTCTGGCAGCCCAACGGGATACGCAGTATTTT
.	TRBV10-3	.	TRBJ1-6	CATLPAVWNSPLHF	TGTGCCACTCTACCGGCAGTTTGGAATTCACCCCTCCACTTT
TRBD2	TRBV2	.	TRBJ2-7	CATAGGPYEQYF	TGTGCCACCGCGGGGGGGCCCTACGAGCAGTACTTC
.	TRBV5-1	.	TRBJ2-7	CASSLRTVSSEQYF	TGCGCCAGCAGCTTACGGACAGTCTCCTCCGAGCAGTACTTC
.	TRBV12-3/TRBV12-4	few	TRBJ1-5	CASSPTVSNQPQHF	TGTGCCAGCAGTCCGACGGTTAGCAATCAGCCCCAGCATTTT
TRBD2	TRBV20-1	.	TRBJ2-7	CSALTSVVNEQYF	TGCAGTGCCTTGACTAGCGTTGTCAACGAGCAGTACTTC
.	TRBV7-2	.	TRBJ2-7	CASSLAPGVSYEQYF	TGTGCCAGCAGCTTAGCCCCCGGGGTCTCCTACGAGCAGTACTTC
.	TRBV13	.	TRBJ2-4	CASSSPGKSKNIQYF	TGTGCCAGCAGCTCACCGGGGAAATCCAAAAACATTCAGTACTTC
.	TRBV12-3/TRBV12-4	.	TRBJ2-3	CASSLSPGANTDTQYF	TGTGCCAGCAGTTTGTCCCCGGGGGCCAACACAGATACGCAGTATTTT
.	TRBV10-1	.	TRBJ2-5	CASSGKGGQGTQYF	TGCGCCAGCAGTGGAAAAGGGGGTCAGGGGACCCAGTACTTC
.	TRBV10-1	.	TRBJ2-1	CASSEFRDSYNEQFF	TGCGCCAGCAGTGAATTTCGCGACTCCTACAATGAGCAGTTCTTC
.	TRBV15	few	TRBJ1-5	CATSGPKGVVQPQHF	TGTGCCACCAGCGGCCCTAAGGGAGTGGTTCAGCCCCAGCATTTT
TRBD1	TRBV3-1	.	TRBJ1-6	CASTSRTGPNSPLHF	TGTGCCAGCACCTCCCGGACAGGACCGAATTCACCCCTCCACTTT
TRBD2	TRBV5-1	.	TRBJ2-7	CASSLGMWAVSGSDSYEQYF	TGCGCCAGCAGCTTGGGGATGTGGGCGGTTAGCGGGTCTGACTCCTACGAGCAGTACTTC
.	TRBV7-9	.	TRBJ2-7	CAGVSTSYEQYF	TGTGCCGGGGTTAGTACGTCCTACGAGCAGTACTTC
.	TRBV20-1	.	TRBJ1-1	CSARQALNTEAFF	TGCAGTGCGCGCCAGGCCCTTAACACTGAAGCTTTCTTT
TRBD2	TRBV6-5	many	TRBJ2-7	CASKLAGGTYEQYF	TGTGCCAGCAAGTTAGCGGGAGGAACCTACGAGCAGTACTTC
.	TRBV20-1	.	TRBJ1-1	CSAWGGRNTEAFF	TGCAGTGCCTGGGGGGGAAGGAACACTGAAGCTTTCTTT
.	TRBV20-1	.	TRBJ2-7	CSASPSGRPYEQYF	TGCAGTGCTAGTCCCTCGGGACGCCCATACGAGCAGTACTTC
.	TRBV29-1	.	TRBJ2-3	CSVEFWSTGRGATDTQYF	TGCAGCGTTGAATTTTGGTCGACAGGGCGGGGGGCCACAGATACGCAGTATTTT